This record covers a single T cell receptor (beta chain). The data were obtained in a study of blood T cell repertoires in COVID-19. At the level of the study: Sites in the United States, Italy and Spain provided acute and convalescent COVID-19 samples.

The germline V and J ends were trimmed by 1 base and 0 bases, with 7 bases remaining between them. The V gene's germline CDR1 is LNHDA and CDR2 SQIVND (reference sequence). This CDR3 has 14 amino acids. Assay: immunoSEQ multiplex PCR; the TCRdb copy retains only in-frame clones and omits some. The table lists under 150,000 clones, around 87% of them singletons. The V gene is TRBV19, the J gene TRBJ2-7, with no clear D. Sequencing used peripheral blood. This TCR was sampled from a man in his fifties or sixties with active COVID-19. The DNA of the CDR3 is TGTGCCAGTAGTATAGGGCCGCCCTCCTACGAGCAGTACTTC. Its translation: CASSIGPPSYEQYF.